Given below is one TCR beta chain in context. Its cognate antigen is unknown. This sample was included in a study of shared clonotypes between healthy human individuals. CDR1 is GTSNPN, CDR2 SVGIG, per germline (reference sequence). This CDR3 comprises 15 residues. The ends were cut back, 1 base at V and 8 bases at J, with 17 bases in the middle. Regarding the study as a whole: Clonotype sharing among donors was expected to depend on sequencing depth. Despite large depth, sorted-subset datasets appeared incompletely sequenced. It was observed that 5% to 6% of naive CD4 clonotypes were shared across a few donors.

Original data processing: Junction-only sequences without quality scores came from ImmunoSEQ, so filtering differed. The repertoire was sequenced with immunoSEQ multiplex PCR; TCRdb's copy has only in-frame clones and lacks some. V and J calls and clone size come straight from that table; D and trimming were deduced from the DNA. The table records about 990,000 clones, 75% to 80% of them present only once. This sequence was found in a man aged 18 to 30 in good health. Some clones in this sample may be carry-over from other donors' samples. Sequenced sample: memory CD4+ T cells from PBMCs. The subset: CD45RA-negative fraction. The J gene is TRBJ1-4, the V gene TRBV30, with TRBD1 as a possible D gene (6 bases). In nucleotides, the CDR3 is TGTGCCTGGAGTGAATCCAGGGGAAGTGGGGAAAAACTGTTTTTT. This gives the protein CAWSESRGSGEKLFF.